The 18 T cell receptor beta chains below were found in one sample sequenced in a study of a mutant IDH1 vaccine in newly diagnosed glioma. Sequencing was performed with immunoSEQ multiplex PCR; in TCRdb, only in-frame clones are kept and a portion is missing. This table has 30,000 or so clones, approximately 86% appearing once. Time point in this sample: baseline, week 1 (first vaccination visit). Indicated treatment: pre-vaccination baseline after standard-of-care therapy. The material was PBMCs, obtained from a glioma patient treated with radiotherapy, temozolomide or both. These receptors were obtained from a middle-aged woman with glioma.

Remarks on this clone: The junction shows a germline mismatch at one end, possibly a read error. The chain employs TRBV4-1 and TRBJ2-3; 7 bases agree with TRBD2. Germline V gene data show CDR1 as MGHRA and CDR2 as YSYEKL. The CDR3 extends over 15 amino acids. The CDR3, as DNA: TGCGCCAGCAGAAACCTAGCGGAACCCACATATACGCAGTATTTT. Its protein product is CASRNLAEPTYTQYF.

The chain combines TRBV2 with TRBJ2-5; D ambiguous. V lost 10 bases and J 0 bases, leaving 6 bases between the germline ends. The germline V gene encodes CDR1 SNHLY and CDR2 FYNNEI. The CDR3 is 11 amino acids. The CDR3: CATQYQETQYF. The CDR3 DNA follows: TGTGCCACACAGTACCAAGAGACCCAGTACTTC.

The genes are TRBV5-1 and TRBJ2-7; the match to TRBD1 covers 8 bases. Germline V gene sequence: CDR1 SGHRS, CDR2 YFSETQ. V was clipped by 3 bases and J by 2 bases; unmatched bases: 4. This CDR3 is 14 amino acids long. The CDR3 coding sequence is TGCGCCAGCAGCTCTGGACAGGGAACCTACGAGCAGTACTTC. Translation: CASSSGQGTYEQYF.

The rearrangement links TRBV13 to TRBJ1-2, with 7 bases aligning to TRBD1. The CDR3 contains 20 residues. CDR1 PRHDT and CDR2 FYEKMQ come from the germline V gene (reference sequence). V lost 6 bases to trimming and J lost 6 bases; unmatched junction nucleotides: 28. CDR3 nucleotide sequence: TGTGCCAGCAGTATGACAGTTGGGGAGTCAGGGGGACGCGACCCGGATGGCTACACCTTC. Translating gives CASSMTVGESGGRDPDGYTF. Together with reference TRBV13 and TRBJ1-2, the CDR3 gives the full variable domain: AAGVIQSPRHLIKEKRETATLKCYPIPRHDTVYWYQQGPGQDPQFLISFYEKMQSDKGSIPDRFSAQQFSDYHSELNMSSLELGDSALYFCASSMTVGESGGRDPDGYTFGSGTRLTVV.

The chain uses TRBV2 and TRBJ1-1; weak D call: TRBD1 (6 bases). Per germline, CDR1 SNHLY and CDR2 FYNNEI. This CDR3 is built from 12 residues. Between the trimmed V and J ends, which lost 8 bases and 1 base, there was a span of 8 bases. CDR3 in amino acids: CASGQKNTEAFF. The CDR3 DNA follows: TGTGCCAGCGGACAGAAGAACACTGAAGCTTTCTTT.

The chain combines TRBV29-1 with TRBJ2-5, with a tentative D call TRBD2 (8 bases). Trimming removed 7 bases from V and 0 bases from J, with 33 bases in between. Germline V gene sequence: CDR1 SQVTM, CDR2 ANQGSEA. The CDR3 has 20 amino acids. The chain's CDR3 is CSASGGQFFTGTRYQETQYF. CDR3 DNA: TGCAGCGCTTCTGGGGGACAGTTCTTTACCGGGACTAGGTACCAAGAGACCCAGTACTTC.

The chain has TRBV19 and TRBJ1-1, with TRBD1 as a possible D gene (6 bases). V lost 7 bases and J 2 bases, leaving 11 bases between the germline ends. Germline CDR1 reads LNHDA; CDR2 reads SQIVND (reference sequence). The CDR3 is 13 residues long. CDR3 nucleotide sequence: TGTGCCAGTAACGACAGGACCAACACTGAAGCTTTCTTT. Encoded protein: CASNDRTNTEAFF.

V gene TRBV7-9 combines with J gene TRBJ1-1; 8 positions agree with TRBD1. The CDR3 is 14 residues long. Trimming cost V 3 bases and J 1 base; bases outside gene matches: 1. Germline values: CDR1 SEHNR, CDR2 FQNEAQ (reference sequence). The CDR3 nucleotides read TGTGCCAGCAGCTTGGGGACAGGGAACACTGAAGCTTTCTTT. Translation: CASSLGTGNTEAFF.

This clone has just a few counts. The chain uses TRBV18 and TRBJ1-3, with 7 bases fitting TRBD1. This CDR3 has 17 residues. Germline CDR1 reads KGHSH; CDR2 reads LQKENI. J gave up 0 bases and V 3 bases, and 8 bases lay outside the gene matches. CDR3 in DNA: TGTGCCAGCTCACCCCAGGGACAGCCGCCCTCTGGAAACACCATATATTTT. It encodes CASSPQGQPPSGNTIYF.

The chain employs TRBV5-1 and TRBJ1-1; D call uncertain. CDR1 is SGHRS, CDR2 YFSETQ, per germline. CDR3 size: 14 residues. Trimming removed 0 bases at V and 0 bases at J, with 6 bases between. This CDR3 is CASSLGPLNTEAFF. The CDR3 coding sequence is TGCGCCAGCAGCTTGGGGCCCTTGAACACTGAAGCTTTCTTT.

This chain joins TRBV7-9 and TRBJ1-2, with D hard to call. Trimming left V 1 base short and J 8 bases short, with 2 bases between. Germline V CDR1 and CDR2: SEHNR, FQNEAQ (reference sequence). The CDR3 has 10 residues. The CDR3 DNA reads TGTGCCAGCAGCTTAGGGGGCTACACCTTC. This translates into CASSLGGYTF.

The V call is TRBV2, the J call TRBJ2-3; 8 nucleotides match TRBD1. The CDR3 loop spans 16 amino acids. J lost 7 bases, V lost 0 bases, and 9 bases had no gene match. Looked up from germline, CDR1 is SNHLY and CDR2 is FYNNEI. The CDR3: CASSEAGPGGSHTQYF. CDR3 nucleotide sequence: TGTGCCAGCAGTGAAGCCGGGCCAGGGGGCTCACATACGCAGTATTTT.

The chain joins TRBV7-8 to TRBJ2-1, with D unresolved. Germline V gene sequence: CDR1 SGHVS, CDR2 FQNEAQ. CDR3 length: 14 residues. The germline V and J ends were trimmed by 5 bases and 3 bases, with 11 bases remaining between them. The CDR3 is CASSLQDGYNEQFF. CDR3 DNA sequence: TGTGCCAGCAGCCTCCAGGACGGCTACAATGAGCAGTTCTTC.

The chain couples TRBV6-5 to TRBJ2-7, with 7 bases identical to TRBD2. With 0 bases clipped from V and 3 bases from J, the junction kept 5 bases outside the gene matches. The germline V gene has CDR1 MNHEY and CDR2 SVGAGI. This CDR3 spans 15 amino acids. The CDR3 sequence: CASSYSRLAVYEQYF. The CDR3 coding sequence is TGTGCCAGCAGTTACTCTAGACTAGCCGTCTACGAGCAGTACTTC.

The chain is built from TRBV4-1 and TRBJ2-7; 7 bases agree with TRBD2. The CDR3 sequence is 15 residues long. J gave up 3 bases and V 3 bases, and 8 bases lay outside the gene matches. Germline CDR1 and CDR2: MGHRA and YSYEKL. The chain's CDR3 is CASSQSGTGGYEQYF. The CDR3 region has the DNA TGCGCCAGCAGCCAGAGCGGGACGGGGGGCTACGAGCAGTACTTC.

The gene calls are TRBV6-5 and TRBJ2-2, with 9 positions matching TRBD1. The CDR3 extends over 15 amino acids. Germline V gene sequence: CDR1 MNHEY, CDR2 SVGAGI. V lost 5 bases, J lost 5 bases, and 6 bases stayed unmatched. The CDR3 bases are TGTGCCAGCAGTCCGGGACAGGGTCTGACCGGGGAGCTGTTTTTT. It codes for CASSPGQGLTGELFF.

This chain uses TRBV4-3 with TRBJ1-3; tentatively, D is TRBD1 (6 bases). CDR3 length: 14 amino acids. The V gene lost 4 bases and the J gene lost 4 bases, with 11 bases spanning the gap. The germline CDR1 and CDR2 sequences are LGHNA and YSLEER. CDR3 DNA: TGCGCCAGCAGCCGTGGGGGGGCAGGAAACACCATATATTTT. This translates into CASSRGGAGNTIYF.

This sequence joins TRBV6-4 and TRBJ2-3, with no clear D. The CDR3 spans 13 residues. The germline V gene has CDR1 MRHNA and CDR2 SNTAGT. V was pared by 0 bases and J by 2 bases, with 3 bases between. The CDR3 region is CASSDSFTDTQYF. CDR3 bases: TGTGCCAGCAGTGACTCCTTCACAGATACGCAGTATTTT.